The clone carrying this T cell receptor beta chain was seen at least ten times. The antigen remains unidentified. The data stem from a study of T cell repertoires in cytomegalovirus infection. Study in general: CMV infection together with matching HLA type was indicated by public TCR beta signatures.

Study observations and caveats: What dominated the ex vivo response were HLA-C-restricted CMV-specific TCR beta clonotypes. There were carriers of CMV plus the relevant HLA, and cumulative public TCR beta family frequency identified them.

TCRdb processed the reads anew with MiXCR; each CDR3 protein has one entry. The sample records around 140,000 distinct CDR3 sequences, roughly 6.5% being singletons. This receptor was taken from a human donor in good health (CMV status not recorded). Some clones in this sample may be carry-over from other donors' samples. The specimen was PBMCs.

This chain's CDR3 is CASSLNLLETQYF. CDR3 DNA sequence: TGTGCCAGCAGCTTAAATCTCCTAGAGACCCAGTACTTC. V is TRBV7-2 and J is TRBJ2-5; D is unclear. CDR1 is SGHTA, CDR2 FQGNSA, per germline. The V and J ends lost 2 bases and 4 bases respectively, with 8 bases between them. This CDR3 region has 13 residues.